A selection of T cell receptor beta chains follows, all from one sample in a study of cytomegalovirus exposure and HLA in healthy donors. TCRdb's copy holds only in-frame clones and misses some; the assay was immunoSEQ multiplex PCR. The table has fewer than 200,000 clones, less than 90% seen once. Sequenced material: PBMCs. Every receptor here comes from a woman under 30 in good health and CMV-seronegative. CDR3s include the opening cysteine and the closing phenylalanine or tryptophan. D genes are given only for firm matches.

TRBJ2-3 NA TRBV11-3 TGTGCCAGCAGCCAGGGGCCTAACACAGATACGCAGTATTTT CASSQGPNTDTQYF
TRBJ2-3 NA TRBV5-4 TGTGCCAGCAGCTTGGGGAGGGGGCCCCAAGATACGCAGTATTTT CASSLGRGPQDTQYF
TRBJ1-4 TRBD1 TRBV6-7 TGTGCCAGCAGTTACTCAACAGGGGGCAGGGCTAATGAAAAACTGTTTTTT CASSYSTGGRANEKLFF
TRBJ1-2 TRBD1 TRBV7-9 TGTGCCAGCAGCTTAGCTCCAGGGGGTCCCTCTAACTATGGCTACACCTTC CASSLAPGGPSNYGYTF
TRBJ1-3 NA TRBV30 TGTGCCTGGGAGCGGGACTCTGGAAACACCATATATTTT CAWERDSGNTIYF
TRBJ1-3 NA TRBV11-2 TGTGCCAGCAGCTTTCAACAGGGATCTGGAAACACCATATATTTT CASSFQQGSGNTIYF
TRBJ2-3 TRBD2 TRBV2 TGTGCCAGCAGTGAAGCGGGGCTAGCGGGGGGCGAGGATACGCAGTATTTT CASSEAGLAGGEDTQYF
TRBJ2-3 NA TRBV10-3 TGTGCCATCAGTGGATTCCTAGCCGGCACAGATACGCAGTATTTT CAISGFLAGTDTQYF
TRBJ1-5 NA TRBV19 TGTGCCAGTAGTATCGGACAGTACAATCAGCCCCAGCATTTT CASSIGQYNQPQHF
TRBJ1-3 NA TRBV19 TGTGCCAGTAGTATTCAGTCGTCCAGCTCTGGAAACACCATATATTTT CASSIQSSSSGNTIYF
TRBJ2-7 NA TRBV29-1 TGCAGCGTTGAAGAGGACCGAAGGGAGCGCTACGAGCAGTACTTC CSVEEDRRERYEQYF